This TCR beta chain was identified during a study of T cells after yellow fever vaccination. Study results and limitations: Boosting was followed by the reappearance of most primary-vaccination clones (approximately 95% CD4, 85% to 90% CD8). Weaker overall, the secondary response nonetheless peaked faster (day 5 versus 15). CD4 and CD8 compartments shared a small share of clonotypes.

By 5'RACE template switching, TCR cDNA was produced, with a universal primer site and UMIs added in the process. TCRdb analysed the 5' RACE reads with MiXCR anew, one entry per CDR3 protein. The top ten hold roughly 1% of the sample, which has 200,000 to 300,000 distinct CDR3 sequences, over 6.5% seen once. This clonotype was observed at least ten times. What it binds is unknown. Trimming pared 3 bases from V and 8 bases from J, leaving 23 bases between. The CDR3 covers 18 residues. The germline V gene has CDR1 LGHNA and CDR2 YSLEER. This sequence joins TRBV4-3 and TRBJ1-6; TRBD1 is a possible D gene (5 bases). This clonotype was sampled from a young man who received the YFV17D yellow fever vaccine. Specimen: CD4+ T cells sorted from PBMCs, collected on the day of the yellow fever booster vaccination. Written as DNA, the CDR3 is TGCGCCAGCAGCCAGAGAGAGACAGCTCGGACAAGTGATTCACCCCTCCACTTT. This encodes CASSQRETARTSDSPLHF.